These T cell receptor beta chains were read from a single sample in a study of T-cell memory formation after mild COVID-19. Via MiXCR, TCRdb re-called the 5' RACE reads, giving one row per CDR3 protein. The sample consists of 400,000 or so distinct CDR3 sequences, around 19% of them appearing once. The specimen sequenced was PBMCs or a T cell subset sorted from them (not recorded which). The receptors were gathered from an adult woman who had mild COVID-19 (a few samples of this study predate the infection). Cell type and time point are not known. CDR3s include the opening cysteine and the closing phenylalanine or tryptophan. The order of the fields is clone size, J gene, V gene, D gene, CDR3 protein, CDR3 DNA. A D gene is named only where the DNA matches it firmly. Only some rows state a clone size, as once, few, many or a class for expanded clones.

clone_size: -
j_call: TRBJ1-2
v_call: TRBV6-5
d_call: -
cdr3_aa: CASSNRGANYGYTF
cdr3_nt: TGTGCCAGCAGTAATCGGGGGGCTAACTATGGCTACACCTTC

clone_size: few
j_call: TRBJ2-2
v_call: TRBV20-1
d_call: -
cdr3_aa: CSARDKGGGWTGELFF
cdr3_nt: TGCAGTGCTAGAGATAAGGGGGGAGGTTGGACCGGGGAGCTGTTTTTT

clone_size: few
j_call: TRBJ2-7
v_call: TRBV5-1
d_call: TRBD2
cdr3_aa: CASSYGLAGGSSYEQYF
cdr3_nt: TGCGCCAGCAGCTACGGACTAGCGGGAGGGTCGTCCTACGAGCAGTACTTC

clone_size: few
j_call: TRBJ1-1
v_call: TRBV2
d_call: TRBD1
cdr3_aa: CARRDSGNTEAFF
cdr3_nt: TGTGCCAGGAGGGACAGCGGGAACACTGAAGCTTTCTTT

clone_size: -
j_call: TRBJ2-1
v_call: TRBV20-1
d_call: -
cdr3_aa: CSANPAGSYNEQFF
cdr3_nt: TGCAGTGCTAACCCAGCGGGCTCCTACAATGAGCAGTTCTTC

clone_size: -
j_call: TRBJ2-6
v_call: TRBV7-2
d_call: -
cdr3_aa: CARAQTGANVLTF
cdr3_nt: TGTGCCAGGGCTCAGACCGGGGCCAACGTCCTGACTTTC

clone_size: -
j_call: TRBJ2-5
v_call: TRBV5-1
d_call: TRBD1
cdr3_aa: CASSPFLRDREQETQYF
cdr3_nt: TGCGCCAGCAGCCCATTTCTCCGGGACAGGGAGCAAGAGACCCAGTACTTC

clone_size: -
j_call: TRBJ1-1
v_call: TRBV29-1
d_call: -
cdr3_aa: CSGLGHLNTEAFF
cdr3_nt: TGCAGCGGATTGGGACATTTGAACACTGAAGCTTTCTTT

clone_size: -
j_call: TRBJ2-7
v_call: TRBV4-2
d_call: TRBD2
cdr3_aa: CASSQDETSGDREQYF
cdr3_nt: TGTGCCAGCAGCCAAGATGAGACTAGCGGGGATCGGGAGCAGTACTTC

clone_size: -
j_call: TRBJ2-2
v_call: TRBV4-1
d_call: -
cdr3_aa: CDSSQRPNGELFF
cdr3_nt: TGCGACAGCAGCCAGAGACCCAACGGGGAGCTGTTTTTT

clone_size: -
j_call: TRBJ2-7
v_call: TRBV30
d_call: -
cdr3_aa: CAWSVGVPYEQYF
cdr3_nt: TGTGCCTGGAGTGTAGGAGTCCCCTACGAGCAGTACTTC

clone_size: -
j_call: TRBJ2-5
v_call: TRBV5-1
d_call: -
cdr3_aa: CASSSGQQLGETQYF
cdr3_nt: TGCGCCAGCAGCTCCGGACAGCAACTCGGGGAGACCCAGTACTTC

clone_size: few
j_call: TRBJ2-3
v_call: TRBV5-1
d_call: -
cdr3_aa: CASSWTTSGDTQYF
cdr3_nt: TGCGCCAGCAGCTGGACGACTAGTGGCGATACGCAGTATTTT

clone_size: -
j_call: TRBJ1-2
v_call: TRBV7-9
d_call: -
cdr3_aa: CASSLPRDSNYGYTF
cdr3_nt: TGTGCCAGCAGCTTACCCAGGGACTCTAACTATGGCTACACCTTC

clone_size: -
j_call: TRBJ1-1
v_call: TRBV29-1
d_call: -
cdr3_aa: CSAAGGGYTEAFF
cdr3_nt: TGCAGCGCCGCGGGGGGAGGATACACTGAAGCTTTCTTT

clone_size: -
j_call: TRBJ2-7
v_call: TRBV25-1
d_call: -
cdr3_aa: CASTQTITYEQYF
cdr3_nt: TGTGCCAGCACTCAGACTATCACCTACGAGCAGTACTTC

clone_size: -
j_call: TRBJ1-5
v_call: TRBV12-3/TRBV12-4
d_call: -
cdr3_aa: CASSLYPGEGPYQPQHF
cdr3_nt: TGTGCCAGCAGTTTATATCCCGGGGAGGGGCCCTATCAGCCCCAGCATTTT